These 30 T cell receptor beta chains were sequenced from one sample in a study of T cells after yellow fever vaccination. MiXCR was run by TCRdb on the 5' RACE reads, yielding one entry per CDR3 protein. Altogether 200,000 to 300,000 distinct CDR3 sequences are present, around 7% being singletons, with the ten largest covering 0.65% to 0.9%. Sequenced here: CD4+ T cells sorted from PBMCs, sampled 15 days after the yellow fever booster vaccination. Source of these receptors: a man under 40 who received the YFV17D yellow fever vaccine.

At least ten counts were recorded for this clonotype. This chain connects TRBV7-8 to TRBJ1-5; 10 bases are a match to TRBD1. The germline V gene encodes CDR1 SGHVS and CDR2 FQNEAQ. CDR3 size: 15 residues. The V segment lost 2 bases and the J segment 5 bases; nucleotides outside the gene matches: 3. The CDR3 region has the DNA TGTGCCAGCAGCTTATCCGGGACAGGGGATCAGCCCCAGCATTTT. It codes for CASSLSGTGDQPQHF.

This clonotype was seen repeatedly, ten times or more. The chain carries TRBV5-1 and TRBJ2-1, with 8 bases matching TRBD1. Unmatched junction bases numbered 8, after V lost 4 bases and J lost 5 bases. CDR3 length: 15 amino acids. Per germline, CDR1 SGHRS and CDR2 YFSETQ. In DNA, the CDR3 is TGCGCCAGCAGCCCCGCGGGACAGGCCAACAATGAGCAGTTCTTC. Its protein is CASSPAGQANNEQFF.

In its sample, this clonotype was seen many times. The chain is built from TRBV6-1 and TRBJ2-5, with D unresolved. Germline assignment: CDR1 MNHNS and CDR2 SASEGT. Trimming left V 5 bases short and J 4 bases short, with 11 bases between. The CDR3 runs 13 residues. The CDR3 loop is CASSQVSRETQYF. The CDR3 nucleotides are TGTGCCAGCAGTCAGGTATCTCGAGAGACCCAGTACTTC.

The chain couples TRBV12-3 or TRBV12-4 to TRBJ1-1; D remains ambiguous. The CDR3 totals 14 residues. Trimming removed 3 bases from V and 1 base from J, with 9 bases in between. The CDR3 DNA reads as TGTGCCAGCAGTTTGTCAGACAAGAACACTGAAGCTTTCTTT. Translated: CASSLSDKNTEAFF.

This clonotype was observed a few times. The CDR3 loop is CASSLRSGRGHNEQFF. The CDR3 nucleotides read TGTGCCAGCAGCTTAAGGAGCGGGAGAGGGCACAATGAGCAGTTCTTC. The genes are TRBV7-3 and TRBJ2-1; TRBD2 agrees at 8 bases. V was clipped by 1 base and J by 5 bases; unmatched bases: 7. In germline, CDR1 is SGHTA, CDR2 FQGTGA. The CDR3 totals 16 residues.

The chain recombines TRBV2 with TRBJ2-1, with unresolved D. V was trimmed by 3 bases and J by 1 base, leaving 7 bases between them. The CDR3 loop spans 14 amino acids. The germline gives CDR1 SNHLY, CDR2 FYNNEI. CDR3 coding DNA: TGTGCCAGCAGTGAGATCGCATCCTACAATGAGCAGTTCTTC. Encoded protein: CASSEIASYNEQFF.

About this clonotype: At one of its ends the junction is not consistent with the germline gene, which may arise from a read error. The gene calls are TRBV5-1 and TRBJ2-1; D may correspond to TRBD1 or TRBD2 (6 bases each). From germline, CDR1 is SGHRS and CDR2 YFSETQ. The CDR3 totals 13 residues. The CDR3 nucleotides read TGCGCCAGCAAAGGGGGGCCCTACAATGAGCGGTTCTTC. As protein: CASKGGPYNERFF. The full variable domain, with the rest looked up from reference TRBV5-1 and TRBJ2-1, is KAGVTQTPRYLIKTRGQQVTLSCSPISGHRSVSWYQQTPGQGLQFLFEYFSETQRNKGNFPGRFSGRQFSNSRSEMNVSTLELGDSALYLCASKGGPYNERFFGPGTRLTVL.

The sample holds a few counts of this clonotype. The genes are TRBV6-2 or TRBV6-3 and TRBJ2-1; unclear D gene. CDR3 length equals 15 residues. CDR1 and CDR2 (germline): MNHEY, SVGEGT. V lost 6 bases to trimming and J lost 2 bases, with 14 bases between them. Here the CDR3 reads CASSSGFSTYNEQFF. The CDR3 DNA reads TGTGCCAGCAGCTCCGGATTCTCGACCTACAATGAGCAGTTCTTC.

At least ten counts were recorded for this clonotype. The V and J genes are TRBV12-3 or TRBV12-4 and TRBJ2-2, with TRBD2 matching over 12 bases. The CDR3 sequence is 16 residues long. Trimming took 2 bases from V and 7 from J; bases not matched to a gene: 5. CDR3 in DNA: TGTGCCAGCAGTTTAACTAGCGGGAGGTACGGCGGGGAGCTGTTTTTT. As protein: CASSLTSGRYGGELFF.

The chain has TRBV7-9 and TRBJ2-3; 7 bases are a match to TRBD1. The CDR3 extends over 14 amino acids. The V segment lost 0 bases and the J segment 5 bases; nucleotides outside the gene matches: 2. CDR1 is SEHNR, CDR2 FQNEAQ, per germline (reference sequence). In nucleotides, the CDR3 is TGTGCCAGCAGCTTAGCAGGGGGCAGAGATACGCAGTATTTT. Translating gives CASSLAGGRDTQYF.

The rearrangement uses TRBV4-3 and TRBJ2-3; D remains ambiguous. Per germline, CDR1 LGHNA and CDR2 YSLEER. The CDR3 is 16 residues long. V was pared by 1 base and J by 0 bases, with 11 bases between. As DNA, the CDR3 is TGCGCCAGCAGCCAAGTTTGGAAAACTAGCACAGATACGCAGTATTTT. Protein: CASSQVWKTSTDTQYF.

This clonotype was seen a few times. The V gene is TRBV11-2, the J gene TRBJ2-3, with no clear D. Per germline, CDR1 SGHAT and CDR2 FQNNGV. The CDR3 runs 15 residues. With 6 bases removed from V and 0 bases from J, the gap between germline ends came to 13 bases. The CDR3 DNA follows: TGTGCCAGCAGGGCCCTTTCCCTTAGCACAGATACGCAGTATTTT. Its translation: CASRALSLSTDTQYF. Full variable domain (remainder filled in from reference TRBV11-2 and TRBJ2-3): EAGVAQSPRYKIIEKRQSVAFWCNPISGHATLYWYQQILGQGPKLLIQFQNNGVVDDSQLPKDRFSAERLKGVDSTLKIQPAKLEDSAVYLCASRALSLSTDTQYFGPGTRLTVL.

This clonotype was seen ten or more times. The CDR3 nucleotides read TGCAGTGCTAATAGCGGGAGTGGAATCGGTGAGCAGTTCTTC. This translates into CSANSGSGIGEQFF. J is TRBJ2-1 and V is TRBV20-1, with 9 bases aligning to TRBD2. This CDR3 is 14 amino acids long. Trimming cost V 4 bases and J 9 bases; bases outside gene matches: 10. Germline V gives CDR1 DFQATT, CDR2 SNEGSKA (reference sequence).

This clonotype turned up a few times. CDR3 sequence reads: CAISDSPGRNGQPQHF. CDR3 in DNA: TGTGCCATCAGTGATTCCCCGGGACGGAACGGTCAGCCCCAGCATTTT. The chain recombines TRBV10-3 with TRBJ1-5; D might be TRBD1 (5 bases). The germline V and J ends were trimmed by 3 bases and 6 bases, with 18 bases remaining between them. From germline, CDR1 is ENHRY and CDR2 SYGVKD. The CDR3 length is 16 residues.

This clonotype was seen many times. The CDR3 region has the DNA TGCGCCAGCAGCCAAGCACAGCGGGAGACCCAGTACTTC. This gives the protein CASSQAQRETQYF. The genes are TRBV4-3 and TRBJ2-5; TRBD2 might be the D (5 bases). The CDR3 covers 13 residues. V was trimmed by 1 base and J by 5 bases, leaving 8 bases between them. From germline, CDR1 is LGHNA and CDR2 YSLEER.

This clonotype was seen at least ten times. This chain uses TRBV18 with TRBJ2-1; 11 bases fit TRBD2. Germline V gene data show CDR1 as KGHSH and CDR2 as LQKENI. Trimming took 6 bases from V and 3 from J; bases not matched to a gene: 4. This CDR3 spans 15 amino acids. The CDR3 region has the DNA TGTGCCAGCTCTCGTGGACTAGCGGGCTACAATGAGCAGTTCTTC. This gives the protein CASSRGLAGYNEQFF.

This clonotype has just a few counts. The V call is TRBV29-1, the J call TRBJ2-3, with D hard to call. CDR3 length equals 12 residues. Germline V gene lookup returns CDR1 SQVTM and CDR2 ANQGSEA. Trimming cost V 6 bases and J 1 base, with 8 bases left between them. The CDR3 sequence is CSVRQGTDTQYF. The CDR3 bases are TGCAGCGTCCGGCAGGGCACAGATACGCAGTATTTT.

This clonotype has a single count. One junction end disagrees with the germline gene, perhaps due to a read error. The chain recombines TRBV12-3 or TRBV12-4 with TRBJ2-5; the match to TRBD2 covers 13 bases. This CDR3 has 18 residues. CDR3 in DNA: TGTACCAGCAGTTTAGTGGGACTAGCGGGATCGGGCCAAGAGACCCAGTACTTC. The encoded protein is CTSSLVGLAGSGQETQYF.

In its sample, this clonotype was seen many times. The chain combines TRBV12-3 or TRBV12-4 with TRBJ2-2, with D uncertain. V was trimmed by 10 bases and J by 3 bases, leaving 12 bases between them. This CDR3 region has 13 residues. The CDR3 loop is CATRASYTGELFF. In DNA form, the CDR3 reads TGTGCCACCCGGGCGAGTTACACCGGGGAGCTGTTTTTT.

Many counts were recorded for this clonotype. J is TRBJ2-5 and V is TRBV6-6; possible D gene TRBD1, 6 bases. Trimming shortened V by 5 bases and J by 7 bases, and 14 bases separated the two germline ends. CDR1 is MNHNY, CDR2 SVGAGI, per germline (reference sequence). CDR3 length equals 13 residues. The CDR3 reads CASSTDSTVTQYF. CDR3 DNA sequence: TGTGCCAGCAGTACGGACAGTACAGTGACCCAGTACTTC.

This clonotype was observed at least ten times. This chain connects TRBV7-9 to TRBJ2-3; D is unclear. The V end lost 2 bases, the J end lost 5 bases, and 14 bases lay between the germline ends. This CDR3 contains 15 residues. Germline lookup yields CDR1 SEHNR and CDR2 FQNEAQ (reference sequence). CDR3 region: CASSLTGQAIDTQYF. The DNA for the CDR3 is TGTGCCAGCAGCTTAACCGGGCAGGCTATAGATACGCAGTATTTT.

The rearrangement links TRBV7-2 to TRBJ2-7; D remains ambiguous. V was cut by 5 bases and J by 2 bases, with 7 bases left in between. The CDR3 contains 12 residues. Germline CDR1 SGHTA, CDR2 FQGNSA. The CDR3 coding sequence is TGTGCCAGCAGCCCAACCCCCTACGAGCAGTACTTC. It translates to CASSPTPYEQYF. The full variable domain, rest sourced from reference TRBV7-2 and TRBJ2-7, is GAGVSQSPSNKVTEKGKDVELRCDPISGHTALYWYRQSLGQGLEFLIYFQGNSAPDKSGLPSDRFSAERTGGSVSTLTIQRTQQEDSAVYLCASSPTPYEQYFGPGTRLTVT.

The chain recombines TRBV24-1 with TRBJ2-1; TRBD2 matches at 12 bases. This CDR3 has 14 amino acids. Losses at the gene ends were 7 bases for V and 9 bases for J; bases not matched to a gene: 6. Germline V CDR1 and CDR2: KGHDR, SFDVKD. The CDR3 DNA reads as TGTGCCACCAGCCGAGCTAGCGGGAGGGGTGAGCAGTTCTTC. It codes for CATSRASGRGEQFF.

The chain combines TRBV5-1 with TRBJ2-6, with D maybe TRBD1 (6 bases). This CDR3 has 15 amino acids. Germline CDR1 SGHRS, CDR2 YFSETQ. V was clipped by 4 bases and J by 0 bases, with 8 bases between them. The CDR3 sequence is CASSQDSSGANVLTF. The CDR3 bases are TGCGCCAGCAGCCAGGACAGCTCTGGGGCCAACGTCCTGACTTTC.

The sample holds a few counts of this clonotype. This chain joins TRBV23-1 and TRBJ2-3; tentatively, D is TRBD1 or TRBD2 (5 bases each). TRBV23-1 is identified as an open reading frame with a role that is uncertain. The ends were cut back, 10 bases at V and 6 bases at J, with 17 bases in the middle. This CDR3 contains 13 residues. The chain's CDR3 is CATTGRSADTQYF. In DNA, the CDR3 is TGCGCCACGACGGGGCGGTCAGCGGATACGCAGTATTTT.

The chain has TRBV6-2 or TRBV6-3 and TRBJ2-7; possibly TRBD1 for D (5 bases). The CDR3 loop spans 15 amino acids. Between the trimmed V and J ends, which lost 6 bases and 2 bases, there was a span of 17 bases. From germline, CDR1 is MNHEY and CDR2 SVGEGT. CDR3 nucleotides: TGTGCCAGCAGCCTCGGACATCTTCTGACCTACGAGCAGTACTTC. This gives the protein CASSLGHLLTYEQYF.

In this sample, this clonotype turned up a few times. CDR3: CASSLGQGSHNEQFF. The CDR3 nucleotides read TGTGCCAGCAGCCTAGGACAGGGATCCCACAATGAGCAGTTCTTC. The V call is TRBV9, the J call TRBJ2-1, with 8 bases identical to TRBD1. This CDR3 is 15 amino acids long. Per the germline V gene, CDR1 is SGDLS and CDR2 is YYNGEE. V gave up 4 bases and J gave up 5 bases; unmatched junction bases: 8.

This clonotype was counted between two and nine times. The chain employs TRBV18 and TRBJ2-7; maybe TRBD1 (7 bases). Trimming pared 4 bases from V and 6 bases from J, leaving 16 bases between. This CDR3 has 14 residues. The germline V gene has CDR1 KGHSH and CDR2 LQKENI. CDR3 protein: CASSLGTAGPEQYF. CDR3 nucleotides: TGTGCCAGCTCACTAGGGACAGCGGGTCCCGAGCAGTACTTC.

V gene TRBV4-3 combines with J gene TRBJ2-2; TRBD2 is a possible D gene (5 bases). The germline V gene encodes CDR1 LGHNA and CDR2 YSLEER. Deletions cut 2 bases from V and 6 bases from J, with 7 bases between. The CDR3 contains 13 residues. In DNA, the CDR3 is TGCGCCAGCAGCCAAACTAGACCCGGGGAGCTGTTTTTT. It is translated as CASSQTRPGELFF.

The sample holds many counts of this clonotype. The rearrangement joins TRBV6-5 to TRBJ2-3, with 7 positions matching TRBD2. V shed 4 bases and J 0 bases; nucleotides not matched to a gene: 13. The CDR3 is made up of 18 amino acids. CDR1 is MNHEY, CDR2 SVGAGI, per germline. The CDR3 here is CASSSLPSGLSSTDTQYF. As DNA, the CDR3 is TGTGCCAGCAGTTCACTGCCTAGCGGACTATCTAGCACAGATACGCAGTATTTT.